This T cell receptor beta chain emerged from a study of neurological immune-mediated disorders. This CDR3 has 18 amino acids. V was trimmed by 1 base and J by 3 bases, leaving 19 bases between them. Looked up from germline, CDR1 is MGHRA and CDR2 is YSYEKL. This clonotype was seen at least ten times. TCRdb re-called the 5' RACE reads with MiXCR, one entry per CDR3 protein. Of tens of thousands of distinct CDR3 sequences detected, roughly an eighth appear once; the ten largest clones hold 4.6%. Time point given: longitudinal time-point 1 (baseline). This sequence originates from a female donor with HTLV-1-associated myelopathy (HAM/TSP). The sequenced material came from PBMCs. This rearrangement joins TRBV4-1 to TRBJ2-1; maybe TRBD2 (6 bases). The CDR3 loop reads CASSQGVIGRGNYNEQFF. In DNA form, the CDR3 reads TGCGCCAGCAGCCAAGGGGTTATAGGGCGGGGTAACTACAATGAGCAGTTCTTC.